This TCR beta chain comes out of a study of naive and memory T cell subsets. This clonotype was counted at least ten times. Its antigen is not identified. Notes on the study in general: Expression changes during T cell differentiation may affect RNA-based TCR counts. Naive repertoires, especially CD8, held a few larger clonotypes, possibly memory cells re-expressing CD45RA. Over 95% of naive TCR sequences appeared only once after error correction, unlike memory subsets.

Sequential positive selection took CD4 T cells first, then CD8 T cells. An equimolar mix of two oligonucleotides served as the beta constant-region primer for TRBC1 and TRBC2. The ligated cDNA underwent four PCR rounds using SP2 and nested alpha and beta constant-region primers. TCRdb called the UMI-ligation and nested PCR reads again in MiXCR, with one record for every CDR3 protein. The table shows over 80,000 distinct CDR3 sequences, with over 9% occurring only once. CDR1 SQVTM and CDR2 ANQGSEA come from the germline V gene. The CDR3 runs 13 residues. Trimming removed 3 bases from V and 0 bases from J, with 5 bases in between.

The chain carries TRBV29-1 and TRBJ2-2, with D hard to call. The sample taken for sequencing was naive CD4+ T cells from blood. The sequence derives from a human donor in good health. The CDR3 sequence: CSVDTSNTGELFF. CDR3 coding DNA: TGCAGCGTTGACACTTCGAACACCGGGGAGCTGTTTTTT.